This TCR beta chain was identified in a study of OX40 agonist ivuxolimab in advanced cancers. Produced via immunoSEQ multiplex PCR; TCRdb's table is partial and in-frame only. The sample records just over 90,000 clones, about 93% being singletons. Specimen: CD4+ or CD8+ T cells sorted from blood, collected in a trial of the OX40 agonist ivuxolimab. This clonotype originated in an adult with an advanced solid tumor such as melanoma, head and neck, liver or kidney cancer.

The CDR3 region has the DNA TGTGCCAGCAGGGGGGGCGGGATTATATATTACGAGCAGTACTTC. Amino acids: CASRGGGIIYYEQYF. The V gene is TRBV6-4, the J gene TRBJ2-7; perhaps D is TRBD1 or TRBD2 (6 bases each). The CDR3 loop spans 15 amino acids. Between the trimmed V and J ends, which lost 6 bases and 4 bases, there was a span of 19 bases. In germline, CDR1 is MRHNA, CDR2 SNTAGT.